This T cell receptor beta chain originates from a study of T cell repertoires in cytomegalovirus infection. The CDR3 has 18 amino acids. The germline V gene encodes CDR1 SEHNR and CDR2 FQNEAQ (reference sequence). After removal of 1 base from V and 3 bases from J, the junction contained 8 bases not matched to a gene. TCRdb processed the reads anew with MiXCR; each CDR3 protein has one entry. The sample yields about 920,000 distinct CDR3 sequences, roughly 30% seen once. A few counts support this clonotype. Its antigen is still unknown. This sequence joins TRBV7-9 and TRBJ2-5, with 13 bases identical to TRBD2. Here the sequenced sample was cultured CD8+ T cells from PBMCs, taken from culture after CMV antigen stimulation. The receptor comes from a human donor in good health (CMV status not recorded). Some clones in this sample may be carry-over from other donors' samples. The CDR3, as DNA: TGTGCCAGCAGCTTAGGTCGCGGGACTAGCGGGGTTAAAGAGACCCAGTACTTC. Translating it yields CASSLGRGTSGVKETQYF.